These 10 T cell receptor beta chains were sequenced from one sample in a study of cytomegalovirus exposure and HLA in healthy donors. Primers for the PCR totalled 60 Vbeta and 13 Jbeta. Here immunoSEQ multiplex PCR was the method, and the copy in TCRdb shows in-frame clones only, minus some. The sample holds around 300,000 clones, roughly 81% seen once. The sequenced material came from PBMCs. Source of these receptors: a woman between 40 and 50 years old in good health and CMV-seropositive.

This clone has only one observation. The chain combines TRBV29-1 with TRBJ2-2; the match to TRBD2 covers 14 bases. Trimming at V came to 0 bases and at J to 6 bases, leaving 12 bases not matched to a gene. This CDR3 spans 19 amino acids. In germline, CDR1 is SQVTM, CDR2 ANQGSEA. This CDR3 reads CSVEELGTSGGLAAGELFF. In nucleotides, the CDR3 is TGCAGCGTTGAAGAACTTGGGACTAGCGGGGGCCTTGCGGCCGGGGAGCTGTTTTTT.

The rearrangement uses TRBV5-6 and TRBJ1-2, with 9 nucleotides matching TRBD1. V lost 2 bases, J lost 5 bases, and 4 bases stayed unmatched. CDR1 and CDR2 (germline): SGHDT, YYEEEE. The CDR3 covers 14 residues. The CDR3 nucleotides are TGTGCCAGCAGCTTAACCGGGACAGGGTATGGCTACACCTTC. Protein product: CASSLTGTGYGYTF.

The V gene is TRBV7-2, the J gene TRBJ2-1, with 15 bases aligning to TRBD2. Germline CDR1 reads SGHTA; CDR2 reads FQGNSA. The CDR3 covers 15 residues. With 5 bases clipped from V and 9 bases from J, the junction kept 5 bases outside the gene matches. CDR3 nucleotide sequence: TGTGCCAGCAGCCGAGGACTAGCGGGAGGGGTTGAGCAGTTCTTC. It specifies CASSRGLAGGVEQFF.

This clone has just a few counts. The V call is TRBV18, the J call TRBJ1-1; 7 nucleotides agree with TRBD1. The germline V gene has CDR1 KGHSH and CDR2 LQKENI. The CDR3 sequence is 15 residues long. Unmatched junction bases numbered 4, after V lost 2 bases and J lost 1 base. CDR3 DNA sequence: TGTGCCAGCTCACCAGGGGGACAGAAGAACACTGAAGCTTTCTTT. Translation gives CASSPGGQKNTEAFF.

The CDR3 sequence: CASRNGPGDYEQYF. As DNA, the CDR3 is TGTGCCAGCAGAAACGGACCCGGGGACTACGAGCAGTACTTC. The rearrangement uses TRBV7-2 and TRBJ2-7, with D possibly TRBD2 on 5 matching bases. Germline lookup yields CDR1 SGHTA and CDR2 FQGNSA. V lost 6 bases and J lost 3, with 15 bases in between. The CDR3 contains 14 residues.

This clone appeared once. The chain recombines TRBV30 with TRBJ2-7, with 7 bases that match TRBD1. Trimming at V came to 2 bases and at J to 8 bases, leaving 9 bases not matched to a gene. This CDR3 spans 13 amino acids. Germline-derived CDR1 and CDR2 are GTSNPN and SVGIG (reference sequence). The CDR3 DNA is TGTGCCTGGAGTATGACAGGGTTGGAAAAGCAGTACTTC. The encoded protein is CAWSMTGLEKQYF.

As concerns this clone: Within the sample, other DNA sequences also encode this same CDR3. V usage is TRBV28 and J usage is TRBJ2-3, with D unclear. The CDR3 has 11 amino acids. Trimming shortened V by 3 bases and J by 6 bases, and 4 bases separated the two germline ends. The germline CDR1 and CDR2 sequences are MDHEN and SYDVKM. The CDR3 is CASSLRDTQYF. For the CDR3, the DNA is TGTGCCAGCAGTTTGCGGGATACGCAGTATTTT.

Comments on this clone: The junction differs from germline at one of its ends, possibly a read error. V gene TRBV11-2 combines with J gene TRBJ2-4; 7 bases are a match to TRBD1. Germline V gives CDR1 SGHAT, CDR2 FQNNGV. CDR3 length: 15 residues. The CDR3 region is CASSLEGQTENSQYF. The CDR3 region has the DNA TGTGCCAGCAGTCTAGAGGGACAGACAGAAAACAGTCAGTACTTC.

On this clone itself: This same CDR3 is encoded by further DNA sequences in the sample. The rearrangement uses TRBV5-1 and TRBJ2-3; D not resolved. Between the trimmed V and J ends, which lost 3 bases and 2 bases, there was a span of 4 bases. Germline V gene data show CDR1 as SGHRS and CDR2 as YFSETQ. The CDR3 spans 12 residues. CDR3 loop: CASSYNTDTQYF. DNA for the CDR3: TGCGCCAGCAGCTATAACACAGATACGCAGTATTTT.

As DNA, the CDR3 is TGTGCCAGCAGTTACTCAGTAGGGGCTCCAAATTCACCCCTCCACTTT. Residues: CASSYSVGAPNSPLHF. The V call is TRBV6-5, the J call TRBJ1-6; D is possibly TRBD1 (5 bases). The V and J ends lost 0 bases and 7 bases respectively, with 13 bases between them. The CDR3 runs 16 residues. Germline CDR1 is MNHEY and CDR2 is SVGAGI.